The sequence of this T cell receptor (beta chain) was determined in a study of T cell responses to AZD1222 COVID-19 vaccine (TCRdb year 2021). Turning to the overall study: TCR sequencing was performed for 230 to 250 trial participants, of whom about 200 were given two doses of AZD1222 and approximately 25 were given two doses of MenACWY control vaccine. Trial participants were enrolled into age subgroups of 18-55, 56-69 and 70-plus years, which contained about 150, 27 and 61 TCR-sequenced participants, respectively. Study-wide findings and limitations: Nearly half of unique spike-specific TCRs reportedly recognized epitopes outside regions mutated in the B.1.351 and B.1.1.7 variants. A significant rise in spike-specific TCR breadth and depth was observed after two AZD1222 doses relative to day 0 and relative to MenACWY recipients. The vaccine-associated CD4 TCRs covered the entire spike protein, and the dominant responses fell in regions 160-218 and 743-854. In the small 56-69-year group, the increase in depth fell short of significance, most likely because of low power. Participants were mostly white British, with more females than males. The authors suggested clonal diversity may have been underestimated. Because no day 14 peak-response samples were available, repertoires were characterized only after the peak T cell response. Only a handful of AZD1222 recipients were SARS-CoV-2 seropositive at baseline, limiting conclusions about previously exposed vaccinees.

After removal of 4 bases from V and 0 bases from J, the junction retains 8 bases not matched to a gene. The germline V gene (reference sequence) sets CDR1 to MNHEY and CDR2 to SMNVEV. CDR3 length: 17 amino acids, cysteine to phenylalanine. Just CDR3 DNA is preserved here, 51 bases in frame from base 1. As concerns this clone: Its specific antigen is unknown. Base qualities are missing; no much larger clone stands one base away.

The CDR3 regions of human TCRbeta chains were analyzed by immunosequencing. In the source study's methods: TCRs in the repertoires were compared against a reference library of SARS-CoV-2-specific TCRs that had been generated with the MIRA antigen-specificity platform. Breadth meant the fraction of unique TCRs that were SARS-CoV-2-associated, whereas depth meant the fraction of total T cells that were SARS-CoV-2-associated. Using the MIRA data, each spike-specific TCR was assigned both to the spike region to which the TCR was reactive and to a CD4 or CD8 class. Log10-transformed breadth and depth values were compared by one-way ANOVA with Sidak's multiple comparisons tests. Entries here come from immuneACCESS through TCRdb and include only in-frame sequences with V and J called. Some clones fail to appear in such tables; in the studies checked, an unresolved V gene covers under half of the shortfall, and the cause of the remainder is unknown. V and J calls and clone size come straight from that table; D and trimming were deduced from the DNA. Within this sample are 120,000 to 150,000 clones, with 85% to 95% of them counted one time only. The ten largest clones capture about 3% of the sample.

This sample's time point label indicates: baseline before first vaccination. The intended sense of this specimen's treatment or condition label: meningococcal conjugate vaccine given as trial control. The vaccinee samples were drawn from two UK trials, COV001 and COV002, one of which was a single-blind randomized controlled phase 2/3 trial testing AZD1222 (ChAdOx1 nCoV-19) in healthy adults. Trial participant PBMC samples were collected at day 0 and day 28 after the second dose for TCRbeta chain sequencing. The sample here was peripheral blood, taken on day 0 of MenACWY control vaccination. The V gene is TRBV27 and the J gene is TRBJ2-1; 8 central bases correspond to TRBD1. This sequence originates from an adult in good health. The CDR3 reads CASSSIRGPSSYNEQFF. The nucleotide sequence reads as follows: TGTGCCAGCAGTTCCATCAGGGGGCCTAGCTCCTACAATGAGCAGTTCTTC.